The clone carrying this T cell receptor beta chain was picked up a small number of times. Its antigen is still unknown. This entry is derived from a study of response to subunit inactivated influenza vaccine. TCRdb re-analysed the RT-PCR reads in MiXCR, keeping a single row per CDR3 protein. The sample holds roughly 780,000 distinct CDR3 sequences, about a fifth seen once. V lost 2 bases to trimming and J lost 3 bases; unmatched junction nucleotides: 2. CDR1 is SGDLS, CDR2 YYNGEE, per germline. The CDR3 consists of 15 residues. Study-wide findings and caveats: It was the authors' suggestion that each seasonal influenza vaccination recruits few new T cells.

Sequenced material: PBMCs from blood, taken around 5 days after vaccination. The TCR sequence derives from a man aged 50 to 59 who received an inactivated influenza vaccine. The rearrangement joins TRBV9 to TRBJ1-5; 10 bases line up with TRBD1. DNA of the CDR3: TGTGCCAGCAGCGTCGGGACAGGGGACAATCAGCCCCAGCATTTT. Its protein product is CASSVGTGDNQPQHF. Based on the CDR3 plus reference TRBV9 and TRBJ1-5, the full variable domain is DSGVTQTPKHLITATGQRVTLRCSPRSGDLSVYWYQQSLDQGLQFLIQYYNGEERAKGNILERFSAQQFPDLHSELNLSSLELGDSALYFCASSVGTGDNQPQHFGDGTRLSIL.